This T cell receptor (beta chain) was sequenced during a study of control samples from healthy donors and cancer patients (dated by TCRdb to the early 2020s). The germline V gene specifies SNHLY as CDR1 and FYNNEI as CDR2. Relative to germline, V is missing 9 bases and J is missing 4 bases, with 10 bases of the junction outside any gene match. The CDR3 numbers 14 residues from cysteine through phenylalanine. Here the CDR3 DNA is all that survives: 42 bases in frame from base 1. The library was built by means of the immunoSEQ multiplex PCR assay. Sourced from immuneACCESS, this table was stored by TCRdb with only in-frame sequences that have V and J called. A share of the clones is absent; for the studies checked, an unresolved V gene accounts for under half, and the remainder has no known explanation. The sample table shows some 100,000 clones, and approximately 86% are seen once. The ten largest clones capture roughly 14% of the sample.

Points on this clone: It lacks a known antigen. No base qualities exist here, and no much larger clone lies one base off it.

This clonotype was sampled from a man between 25 and 39 years old in good health. Sequences were obtained from blood. The sequence joins TRBV2 to TRBJ2-3; TRBD2 fits 7 bases in the junction. The sequenced DNA: TGTGCCAGGGGCGGGAGATTAGGTGCAGATACGCAGTATTTT. This encodes CARGGRLGADTQYF. Where the CDR3 stops, the reference TRBV2 and TRBJ2-3 genes take over; the full variable domain is EPEVTQTPSHQVTQMGQEVILRCVPISNHLYFYWYRQILGQKVEFLVSFYNNEISEKSEIFDDQFSVERPDGSNFTLKIRSTKLEDSAMYFCARGGRLGADTQYFGPGTRLTVL.